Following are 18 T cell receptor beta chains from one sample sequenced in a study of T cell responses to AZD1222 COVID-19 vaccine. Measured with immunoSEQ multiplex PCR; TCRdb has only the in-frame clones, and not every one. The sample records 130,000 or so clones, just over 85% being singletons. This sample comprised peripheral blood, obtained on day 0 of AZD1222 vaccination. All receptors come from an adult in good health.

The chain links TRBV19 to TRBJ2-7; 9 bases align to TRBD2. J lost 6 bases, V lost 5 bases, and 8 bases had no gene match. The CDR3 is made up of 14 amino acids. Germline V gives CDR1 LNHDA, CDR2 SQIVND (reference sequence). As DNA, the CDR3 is TGTGCCAGTAGTGGGCTAGCGGGGCGGTCCGAGCAGTACTTC. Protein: CASSGLAGRSEQYF.

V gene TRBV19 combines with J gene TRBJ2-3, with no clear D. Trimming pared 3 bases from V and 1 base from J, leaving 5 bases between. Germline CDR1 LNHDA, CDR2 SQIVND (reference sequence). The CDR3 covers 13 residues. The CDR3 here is CASSIGGTDTQYF. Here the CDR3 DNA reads TGTGCCAGTAGTATTGGGGGCACAGATACGCAGTATTTT.

In DNA, the CDR3 is TGCGCCAGCAAAGGGGGGAGCTCCTACAATGAGCAGTTCTTC. Amino acids: CASKGGSSYNEQFF. The chain recombines TRBV10-2 with TRBJ2-1; either TRBD1 or TRBD2 may supply D (6 bases each). CDR1 and CDR2 from the germline V gene are WSHSY and SAAADI. V shed 7 bases and J shed 0 bases, with 10 bases lying between them. The CDR3 runs to 14 residues.

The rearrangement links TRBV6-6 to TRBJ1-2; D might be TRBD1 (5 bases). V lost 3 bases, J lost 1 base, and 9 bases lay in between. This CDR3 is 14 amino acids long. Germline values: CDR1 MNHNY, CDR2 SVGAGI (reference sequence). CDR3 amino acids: CASSYPGSNYGYTF. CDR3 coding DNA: TGTGCCAGCAGTTATCCAGGGAGTAACTATGGCTACACCTTC.

The DNA for the CDR3 is TGTGCCACCAGCAGACCCAACCAAATGGGTTTCTACAATGAGCAGTTCTTC. Translating it yields CATSRPNQMGFYNEQFF. The chain couples TRBV15 to TRBJ2-1; D call uncertain. The germline V and J ends were trimmed by 2 bases and 3 bases, with 17 bases remaining between them. The CDR3 contains 17 residues. In germline, CDR1 is LNHNV, CDR2 YYDKDF (reference sequence).

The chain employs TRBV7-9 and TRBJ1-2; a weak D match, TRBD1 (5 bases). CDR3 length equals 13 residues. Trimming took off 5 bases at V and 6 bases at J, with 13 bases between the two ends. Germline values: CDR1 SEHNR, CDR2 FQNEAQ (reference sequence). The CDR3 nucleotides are TGTGCCAGCAGCCCCGGACAAGGGCATGGCTACACCTTC. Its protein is CASSPGQGHGYTF.

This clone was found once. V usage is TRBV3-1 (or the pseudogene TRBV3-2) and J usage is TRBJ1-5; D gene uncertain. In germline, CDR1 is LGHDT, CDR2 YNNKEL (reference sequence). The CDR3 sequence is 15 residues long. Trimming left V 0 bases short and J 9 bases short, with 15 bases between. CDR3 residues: CASSQDRSTAVPQHF. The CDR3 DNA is TGTGCCAGCAGCCAAGATAGGTCGACGGCTGTGCCCCAGCATTTT.

CDR3 DNA sequence: TGTGCCAGCAGTTATCGGGGCACAGGAAACACCATATATTTT. Amino acids: CASSYRGTGNTIYF. This sequence joins TRBV6-5 and TRBJ1-3, with D possibly TRBD1 on 5 matching bases. CDR1 is MNHEY and CDR2 is SVGAGI in the germline V gene. There are 14 residues in the CDR3. V lost 3 bases to trimming and J lost 4 bases, with 10 bases between them.

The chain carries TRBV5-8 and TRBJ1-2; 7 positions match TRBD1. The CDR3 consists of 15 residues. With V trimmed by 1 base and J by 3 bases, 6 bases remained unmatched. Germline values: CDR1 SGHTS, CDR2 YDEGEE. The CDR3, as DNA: TGTGCCAGCAGCTTGAAGACAGGGCTTGACTATGGCTACACCTTC. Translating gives CASSLKTGLDYGYTF.

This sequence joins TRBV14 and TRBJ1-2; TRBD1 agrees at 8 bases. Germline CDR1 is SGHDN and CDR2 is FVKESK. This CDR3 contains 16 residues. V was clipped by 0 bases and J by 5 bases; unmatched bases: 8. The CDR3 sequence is CASSQEARGHGYGYTF. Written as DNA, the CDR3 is TGTGCCAGCAGCCAAGAGGCCAGGGGGCATGGTTATGGCTACACCTTC. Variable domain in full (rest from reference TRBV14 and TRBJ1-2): EAGVTQFPSHSVIEKGQTVTLRCDPISGHDNLYWYRRVMGKEIKFLLHFVKESKQDESGMPNNRFLAERTGGTYSTLKVQPAELEDSGVYFCASSQEARGHGYGYTFGSGTRLTVV.

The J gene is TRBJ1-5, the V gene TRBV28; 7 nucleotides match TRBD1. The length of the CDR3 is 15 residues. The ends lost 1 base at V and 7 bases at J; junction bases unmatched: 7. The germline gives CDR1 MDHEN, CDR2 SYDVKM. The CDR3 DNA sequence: TGTGCCAGCAGTTTATCAGACAGGGTACAACAGCCCCAGCATTTT. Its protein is CASSLSDRVQQPQHF.

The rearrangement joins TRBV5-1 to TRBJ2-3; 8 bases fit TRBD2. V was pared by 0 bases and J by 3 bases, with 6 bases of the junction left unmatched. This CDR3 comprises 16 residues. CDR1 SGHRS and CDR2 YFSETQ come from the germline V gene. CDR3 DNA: TGCGCCAGCAGCTTGGTGGCTAGCGGGTTTACAGATACGCAGTATTTT. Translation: CASSLVASGFTDTQYF.

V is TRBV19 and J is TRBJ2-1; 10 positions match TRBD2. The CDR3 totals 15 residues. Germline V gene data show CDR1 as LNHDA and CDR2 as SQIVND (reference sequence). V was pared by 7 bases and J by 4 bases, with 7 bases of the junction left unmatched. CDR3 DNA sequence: TGTGCCAGTACCCCAGCGGGGGGGCAGTACAATGAGCAGTTCTTC. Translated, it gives CASTPAGGQYNEQFF.

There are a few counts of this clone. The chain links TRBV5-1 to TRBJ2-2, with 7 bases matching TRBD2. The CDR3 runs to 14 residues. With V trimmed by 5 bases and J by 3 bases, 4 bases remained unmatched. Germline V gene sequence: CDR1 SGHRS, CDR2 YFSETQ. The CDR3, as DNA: TGCGCCAGCAGTAGGGAGGGACACACCGGGGAGCTGTTTTTT. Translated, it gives CASSREGHTGELFF.

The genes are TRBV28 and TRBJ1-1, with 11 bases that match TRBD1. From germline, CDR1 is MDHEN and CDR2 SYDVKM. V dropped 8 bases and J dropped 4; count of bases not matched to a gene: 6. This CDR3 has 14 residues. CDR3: CASLGGTGGTEAFF. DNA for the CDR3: TGTGCCAGCCTAGGGGGGACAGGGGGCACTGAAGCTTTCTTT.

CDR3 amino acids: CASRQTGNTGELFF. The CDR3 bases are TGTGCCAGCAGGCAAACAGGGAACACCGGGGAGCTGTTTTTT. This chain joins TRBV5-6 and TRBJ2-2; a possible D gene is TRBD1 (5 bases). The CDR3 runs to 14 residues. In germline, CDR1 is SGHDT, CDR2 YYEEEE. V lost 5 bases and J lost 1, with 9 bases in between.

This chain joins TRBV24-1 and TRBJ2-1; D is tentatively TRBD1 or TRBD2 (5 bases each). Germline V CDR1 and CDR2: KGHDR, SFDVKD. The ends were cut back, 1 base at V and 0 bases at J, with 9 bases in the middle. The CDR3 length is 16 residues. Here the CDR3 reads CATSDLAGSSYNEQFF. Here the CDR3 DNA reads TGTGCCACCAGTGATTTAGCAGGGAGCTCCTACAATGAGCAGTTCTTC.

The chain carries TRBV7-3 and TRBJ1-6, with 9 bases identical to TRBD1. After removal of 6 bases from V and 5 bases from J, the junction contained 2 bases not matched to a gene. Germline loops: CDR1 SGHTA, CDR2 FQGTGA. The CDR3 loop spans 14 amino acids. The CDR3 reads CASSRQGDNSPLHF. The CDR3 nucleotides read TGTGCCAGCAGTCGACAGGGGGATAATTCACCCCTCCACTTT.